This T cell receptor beta chain stems from a study of T cell clonotyping in hematopoietic cell transplantation. Profiling relied on immunoSEQ multiplex PCR, and the TCRdb table lists in-frame clones only, not all of them. The sample records 11,000 or so clones, about half being singletons. V was clipped by 10 bases and J by 4 bases, with 15 bases between them. The CDR3 contains 13 residues. Per germline, CDR1 MNHEY and CDR2 SVGAGI. This rearrangement joins TRBV6-5 to TRBJ2-3; possible D gene TRBD1, 5 bases. Material: peripheral blood mononuclear cells. The sequence derives from a man between 50 and 59 years old in good health. Some clones in this sample may be carry-over from other donors' samples. CDR3 protein: CATSLGRADTQYF. The CDR3 DNA reads TGTGCCACTTCCTTGGGGCGCGCAGATACGCAGTATTTT.